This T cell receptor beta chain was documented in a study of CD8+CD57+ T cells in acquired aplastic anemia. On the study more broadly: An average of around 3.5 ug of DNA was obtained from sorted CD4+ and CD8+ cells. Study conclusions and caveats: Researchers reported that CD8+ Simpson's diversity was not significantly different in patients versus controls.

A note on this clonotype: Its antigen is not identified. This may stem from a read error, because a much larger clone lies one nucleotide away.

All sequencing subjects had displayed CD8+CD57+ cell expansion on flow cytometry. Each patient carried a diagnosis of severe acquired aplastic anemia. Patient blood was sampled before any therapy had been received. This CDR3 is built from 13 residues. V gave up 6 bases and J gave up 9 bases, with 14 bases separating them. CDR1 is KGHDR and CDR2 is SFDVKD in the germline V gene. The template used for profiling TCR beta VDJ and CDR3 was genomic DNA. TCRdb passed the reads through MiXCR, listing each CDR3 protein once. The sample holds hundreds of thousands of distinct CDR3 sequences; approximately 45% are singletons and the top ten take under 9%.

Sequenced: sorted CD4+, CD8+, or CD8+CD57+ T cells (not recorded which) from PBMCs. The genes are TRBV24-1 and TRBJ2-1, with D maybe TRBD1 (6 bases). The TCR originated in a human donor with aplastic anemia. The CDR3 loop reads CATSSGDAGEQFF. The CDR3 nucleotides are TGTGCCACCAGTTCAGGGGATGCAGGTGAGCAGTTCTTC.